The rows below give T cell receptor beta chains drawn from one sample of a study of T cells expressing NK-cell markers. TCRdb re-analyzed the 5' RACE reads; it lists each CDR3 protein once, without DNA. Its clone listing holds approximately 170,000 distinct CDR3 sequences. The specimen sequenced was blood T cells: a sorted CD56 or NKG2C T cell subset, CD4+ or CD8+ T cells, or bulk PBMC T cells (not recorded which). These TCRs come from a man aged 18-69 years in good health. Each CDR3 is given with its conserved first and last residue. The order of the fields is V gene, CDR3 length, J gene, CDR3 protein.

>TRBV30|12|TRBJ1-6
CAWSFTRSPLHF
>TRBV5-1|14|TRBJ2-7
CASSLAGDGYEQYF
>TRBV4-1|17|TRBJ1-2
CASSPALHRSDVYGYTF
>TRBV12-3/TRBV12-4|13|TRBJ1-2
CASSSGQKWGYTF
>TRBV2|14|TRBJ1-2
CASSPTGTGYGYTF
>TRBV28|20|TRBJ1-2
CASSPFPHRGQGPIIYGYTF
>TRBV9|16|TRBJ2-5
CASSSRDEWYQETQYF
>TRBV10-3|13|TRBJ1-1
CAIRIGGNTEAFF
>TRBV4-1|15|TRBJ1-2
CASSQLLLDGYGYTF
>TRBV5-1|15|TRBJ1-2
CASSLVTGGVDGYTF
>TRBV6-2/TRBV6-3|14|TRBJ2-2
CASSYGTVTGELFF
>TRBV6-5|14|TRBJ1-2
CASSSSQGRDGYTF
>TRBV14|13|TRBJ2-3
CASSRGRADTQYF
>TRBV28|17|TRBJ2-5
CASSIEGGSVSRETQYF
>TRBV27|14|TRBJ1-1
CASRRHSLNTEAFF
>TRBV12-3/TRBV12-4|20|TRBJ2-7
CASSLSVLPPTWAGSYEQYF
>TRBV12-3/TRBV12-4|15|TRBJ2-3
CASSIDIPGGVTQYF
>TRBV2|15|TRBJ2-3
CASRDTGESTDTQYF
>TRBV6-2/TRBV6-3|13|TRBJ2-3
CATSLADTDTQYF
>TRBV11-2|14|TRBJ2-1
CASSSRGDYNEQFF
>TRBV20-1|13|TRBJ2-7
CSARVADSYEQYF
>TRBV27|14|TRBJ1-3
CASSVRGSGNTIYF
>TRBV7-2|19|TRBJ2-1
CASSPAGSGGGSSYNEQFF
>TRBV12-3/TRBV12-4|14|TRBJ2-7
CASSDHDVDYEQYF
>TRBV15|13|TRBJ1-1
CATGDRGQGEAFF
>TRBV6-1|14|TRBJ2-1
CASSAGPPWDEQFF
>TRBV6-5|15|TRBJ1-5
CASSYFEDLNQPHHF
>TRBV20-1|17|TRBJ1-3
CSARDRGTAASGNTIYF
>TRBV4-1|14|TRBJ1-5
CASSQESSNQPQHF
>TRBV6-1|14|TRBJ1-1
CASSRTRGHTEAFF
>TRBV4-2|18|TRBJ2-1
CASSQGPRGKYSYNEQFF
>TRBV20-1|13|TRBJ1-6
CSASGTNNSPLHF
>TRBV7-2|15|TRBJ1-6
CASSLELGLDSPLHF
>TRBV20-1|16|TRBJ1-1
CSAPERGTLWRTEAFF
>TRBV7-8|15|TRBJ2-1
CASSLAGFSGNEQFF
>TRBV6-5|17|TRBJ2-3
CASSSPVGTSGSDTQYF
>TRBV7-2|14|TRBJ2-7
CASSLDTLFYEQYF
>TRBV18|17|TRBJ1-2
CASSPYAGGASWYGYTF
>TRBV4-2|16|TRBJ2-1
CASSLTSGGLNNEQFF
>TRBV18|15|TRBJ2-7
CASSPGSNQFSEQYF
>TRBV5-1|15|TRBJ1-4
CASSFRGSTNEKLFF
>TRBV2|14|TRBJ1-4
CASSEASRDEKLFF
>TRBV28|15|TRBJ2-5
CASSLRQGAGETQYF
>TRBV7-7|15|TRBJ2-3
CASSLSTSGGDTQYF
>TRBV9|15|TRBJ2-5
CASSRSGTRKETQYF
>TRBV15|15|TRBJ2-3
CATSRALEGPDTQYF
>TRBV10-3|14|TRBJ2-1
CAISEAGGLNEQFF
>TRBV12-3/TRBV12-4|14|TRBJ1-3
CASSLSYSGNTIYF
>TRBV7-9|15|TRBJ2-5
CASSWAGGSSETQYF
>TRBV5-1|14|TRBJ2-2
CASSWAGITGELFF